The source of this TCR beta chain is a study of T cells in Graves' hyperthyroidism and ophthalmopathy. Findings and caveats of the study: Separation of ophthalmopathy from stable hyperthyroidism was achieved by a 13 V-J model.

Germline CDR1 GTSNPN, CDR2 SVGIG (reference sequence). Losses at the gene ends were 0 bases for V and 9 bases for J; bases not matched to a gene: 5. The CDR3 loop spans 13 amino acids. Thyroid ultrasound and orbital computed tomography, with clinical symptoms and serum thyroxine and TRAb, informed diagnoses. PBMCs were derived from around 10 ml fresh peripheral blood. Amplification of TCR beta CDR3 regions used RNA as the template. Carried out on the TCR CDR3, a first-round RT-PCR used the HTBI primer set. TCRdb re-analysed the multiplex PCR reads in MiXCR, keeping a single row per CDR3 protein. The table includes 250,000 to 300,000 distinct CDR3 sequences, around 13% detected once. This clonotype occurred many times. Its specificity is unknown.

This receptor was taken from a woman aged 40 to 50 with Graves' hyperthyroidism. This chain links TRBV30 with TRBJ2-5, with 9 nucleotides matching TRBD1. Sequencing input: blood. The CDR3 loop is CAWSVDRGVSQYF. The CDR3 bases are TGTGCCTGGAGTGTGGACAGGGGAGTATCCCAGTACTTC.